This TCR beta chain came from a study of OX40 agonist ivuxolimab in advanced cancers. For the wider study: Ivuxolimab was a fully human IgG2 agonistic monoclonal antibody targeting the costimulatory receptor OX40 (CD134). Intravenous ivuxolimab was administered to patients every 2 weeks at six dose levels: 0.01, 0.1, 0.3, 1.5, 3 and 10 mg/kg. Of the roughly 51 dose-escalation patients, hepatocellular carcinoma was present in around 19, melanoma in around 15, renal cell carcinoma in 9 and head and neck cancer in 9. A male proportion of almost 85% and a mean age of about 60 years, ranging from roughly 23 to 85, were recorded for the dose-escalation cohort. Patients were allowed to have had prior anti-PD-1, anti-PD-L1 or anti-CTLA-4 therapy, and around 37% of the dose-escalation patients had previously received checkpoint inhibitors. Partial responses occurred in three dose-escalation patients, of whom one had hepatocellular carcinoma and two had cutaneous melanoma. The purpose of peripheral TCRbeta sequencing was to test whether ivuxolimab changed TCR sequence diversity and led to clonal T-cell expansion. The monotherapy dose-escalation portion (N of about 57 patients) of the phase I ivuxolimab trial is reported in the paper. Study-wide conclusions, independent of this receptor: At doses from 0.1 to 3.0 mg/kg, clonal expansion was seen in both CD4+ and CD8+ blood T cells between baseline and week 6. Low levels of normalized T-cell clonal expansion were also seen in some nonresponding patients. Partial responders in the 0.1-3.0 mg/kg groups had among the lowest normalized peripheral clonal expansion, especially among CD8+ T cells. After ivuxolimab, more expanded clones were found on average in CD8+ T cells than in CD4+ T cells. The antigen specificity of the peripheral T cells that underwent clonal expansion was not determined.

For sequencing of the TCRbeta CDR3 region, genomic DNA was extracted from the sorted cells. TCRbeta CDR3 regions were sequenced using the immunoSEQ Assay. The clones in this table, taken by TCRdb from immuneACCESS, are in-frame only. Not every clone is retained; where verified, under half of the shortfall comes from an unresolved V gene, and the cause of the rest is unknown. Recorded for this sample are tens of thousands of clones; 89% of them occurred a single time. Roughly 0.38% of the sample is taken by the ten largest. The CDR3 goes from the cysteine to the phenylalanine over 16 residues. Only the CDR3 part of the read is kept: 48 bases, read in frame from the first base. Trimming at the junction amounts to 5 bases on V and 3 bases on J, and the germline ends lie 20 bases apart. The germline V gene (reference sequence) supplies CDR1 SEHNR and CDR2 FQNEAQ. Patients with a history of autoimmune disease or receiving systemic immunosuppression were excluded from the trial. Peripheral blood for TCR sequencing was collected from all dose cohorts at baseline, on cycle 4 day 1, and on cycle 7 day 1. Samples were obtained from an open-label, multicenter, first-in-human phase I dose-escalation trial of ivuxolimab. Adults with locally advanced or metastatic melanoma, renal cell, hepatocellular, or head and neck squamous cell carcinoma were enrolled in the trial. Before TCR sequencing, CD4+ T cells and CD8+ T cells from peripheral blood were sorted into separate populations.

As regards this clone: What antigen it recognizes has not been identified. No quality values exist for individual bases; no much larger clone is one base distant.

The sequence joins TRBV7-9 to TRBJ2-7; 6 matching bases give a weak D call of TRBD2. This TCR derives from an adult with an advanced solid tumor such as melanoma, head and neck, liver or kidney cancer. This specimen consisted of CD4+ or CD8+ T cells sorted from blood, obtained in a trial of the OX40 agonist ivuxolimab. The DNA reads as follows: TGTGCCAGCAGCCCCCTCGGGTCGGGAGTAGGCTACGAGCAGTACTTC. Translation gives CASSPLGSGVGYEQYF. With the portions outside the CDR3 filled from the reference TRBV7-9 and TRBJ2-7 genes, the complete variable region becomes DTGVSQNPRHKITKRGQNVTFRCDPISEHNRLYWYRQTLGQGPEFLTYFQNEAQLEKSRLLSDRFSAERPKGSFSTLEIQRTEQGDSAMYLCASSPLGSGVGYEQYFGPGTRLTVT.